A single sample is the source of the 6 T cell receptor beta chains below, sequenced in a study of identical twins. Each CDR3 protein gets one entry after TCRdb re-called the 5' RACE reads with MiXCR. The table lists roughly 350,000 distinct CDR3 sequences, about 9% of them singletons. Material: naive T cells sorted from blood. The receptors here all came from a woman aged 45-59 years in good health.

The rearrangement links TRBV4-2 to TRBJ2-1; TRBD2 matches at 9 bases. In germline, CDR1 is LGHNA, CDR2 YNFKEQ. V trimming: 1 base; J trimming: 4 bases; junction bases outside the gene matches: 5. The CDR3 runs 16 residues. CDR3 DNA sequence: TGTGCCAGCAGCCAAGTTGCTAGCGGGACTTACAATGAGCAGTTCTTC. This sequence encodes CASSQVASGTYNEQFF.

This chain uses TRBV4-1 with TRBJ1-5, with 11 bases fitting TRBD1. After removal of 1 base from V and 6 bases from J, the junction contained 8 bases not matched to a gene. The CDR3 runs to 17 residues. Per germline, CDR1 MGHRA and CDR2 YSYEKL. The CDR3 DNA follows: TGCGCCAGCAGCCAAGGACCCGGGACAGGGGGAGGTCAGCCCCAGCATTTT. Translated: CASSQGPGTGGGQPQHF.

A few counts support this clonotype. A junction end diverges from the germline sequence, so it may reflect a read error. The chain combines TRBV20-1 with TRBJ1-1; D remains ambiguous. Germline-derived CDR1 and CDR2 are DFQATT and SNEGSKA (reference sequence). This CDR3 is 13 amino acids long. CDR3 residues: CSATTHSAGSTYF. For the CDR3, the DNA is TGCAGTGCTACTACCCACTCCGCCGGGTCAACTTATTTT.

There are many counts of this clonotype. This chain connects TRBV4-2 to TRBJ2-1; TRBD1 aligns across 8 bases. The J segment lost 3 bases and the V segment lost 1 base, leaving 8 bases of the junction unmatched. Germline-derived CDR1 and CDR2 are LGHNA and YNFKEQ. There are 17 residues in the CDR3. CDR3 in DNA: TGTGCCAGCAGCCAAGCGATTGACAGGGGAAGCTACAATGAGCAGTTCTTC. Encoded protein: CASSQAIDRGSYNEQFF.

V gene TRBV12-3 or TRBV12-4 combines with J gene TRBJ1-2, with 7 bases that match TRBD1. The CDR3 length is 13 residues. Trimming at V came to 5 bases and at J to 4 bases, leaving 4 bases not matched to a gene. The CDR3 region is CASSPGQAYGYTF. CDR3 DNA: TGTGCCAGCAGTCCAGGACAGGCCTATGGCTACACCTTC.

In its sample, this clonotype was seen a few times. CDR3 loop: CASSQVSEYPLHF. CDR3 nucleotides: TGTGCCAGCAGCCAAGTGTCTGAATATCCCCTCCACTTT. V gene TRBV4-2 combines with J gene TRBJ1-6, with no clear D. V was shortened by 1 base and J by 13 bases, with 11 bases between the two germline ends. Per the germline V gene, CDR1 is LGHNA and CDR2 is YNFKEQ. CDR3 size: 13 residues.